This TCR beta chain is drawn from a study of post-analysis software for immune sequencing data. Across the study: Disease trajectories encompassed relapsing-remitting, secondary progressive and progressive-relapsing multiple sclerosis.

The CDR3 totals 14 residues. Per the germline V gene, CDR1 is SGHRS and CDR2 is YFSETQ. Unique molecular identifiers were present in the TCR beta cDNA libraries. Researchers reported 400,000 to 550,000 cDNA molecules coming from about 1 to 10 million T cells. MiXCR was run by TCRdb on the PCR reads, yielding one entry per CDR3 protein. The sample holds a few hundred thousand distinct CDR3 sequences, less than 40% seen once. Broader study findings: Patients showed TRBV5-6, TRBV5-1 and TRBV20-1 among roughly 5 TRBV segments more frequent than in controls. Multiple sclerosis patients showed significantly lower normalized Chao1 diversity than controls did.

Remarks on this clonotype: The antigen remains unidentified. A read error may account for a junction end that differs from germline.

The clonotype was recovered from a girl aged 10 to 17 with multiple sclerosis. The chain employs TRBV5-1 and TRBJ2-3, with TRBD1 as a possible D gene (6 bases). Sequences were obtained from blood. CDR3 in amino acids: CASSSASDRDMQYF. DNA for the CDR3: TGCGCCAGCAGCTCCGCATCGGACAGAGATATGCAGTATTTT.